These 10 T cell receptor beta chains were sequenced from one sample in a study of blood T cell repertoires in COVID-19. The data were produced by immunoSEQ multiplex PCR, yet TCRdb's version contains in-frame clones alone and is incomplete. The data contain just under 65,000 clones, just over 85% of them seen just once; the ten biggest clones take up about 1.2%. The sequencing sample was made of peripheral blood. The receptors stem from a man aged 35-49 years with acute or convalescent COVID-19.

This sequence joins TRBV24-1 and TRBJ2-5; 9 nucleotides align to TRBD2. CDR1 is KGHDR and CDR2 is SFDVKD in the germline V gene. With 5 bases clipped from V and 5 bases from J, the junction kept 14 bases outside the gene matches. The CDR3 runs to 17 residues. In nucleotides, the CDR3 is TGTGCCACCAGTGTTTCTAGCGGGGCCTTGGGGAGCGAGACCCAGTACTTC. It translates to CATSVSSGALGSETQYF.

In its sample, this clone was seen once. The chain carries TRBV4-1 and TRBJ1-4, with D possibly being TRBD1 (6 bases). The CDR3 is made up of 15 amino acids. V was clipped by 4 bases and J by 0 bases, with 9 bases between them. CDR1 is MGHRA and CDR2 is YSYEKL in the germline V gene. The CDR3 loop is CASSRAGATNEKLFF. The CDR3 region has the DNA TGCGCCAGCAGCCGAGCAGGGGCAACTAATGAAAAACTGTTTTTT.

The rearrangement joins TRBV4-1 to TRBJ1-4; the D is unclear. The CDR3 covers 14 residues. CDR1 MGHRA and CDR2 YSYEKL come from the germline V gene. V dropped 8 bases and J dropped 1 base, with 11 bases sitting between them. CDR3 DNA: TGCGCCAGCGGTCGAGGGATAACTAATGAAAAACTGTTTTTT. As protein: CASGRGITNEKLFF.

This chain connects TRBV3-1 (or the pseudogene TRBV3-2) to TRBJ2-7; D possibly corresponds to TRBD2 (6 bases). Germline CDR1 is LGHDT and CDR2 is YNNKEL (reference sequence). There are 15 residues in the CDR3. Trimming took off 5 bases at V and 2 bases at J, with 16 bases between the two ends. CDR3 loop: CASSARPGGAYEQYF. In DNA form, the CDR3 reads TGTGCCAGCAGCGCCCGACCCGGAGGGGCCTACGAGCAGTACTTC.

The gene calls are TRBV6-5 and TRBJ1-1, with 7 nucleotides matching TRBD1. The CDR3 sequence is 15 residues long. Germline loops: CDR1 MNHEY, CDR2 SVGAGI. The J segment lost 3 bases and the V segment lost 4 bases, leaving 8 bases of the junction unmatched. CDR3 sequence: CASSSPTGFYTEAFF. CDR3 bases: TGTGCCAGCAGTTCCCCGACAGGGTTTTACACTGAAGCTTTCTTT.

This clone has a handful of counts. This sequence joins TRBV7-3 and TRBJ2-2; a possible D gene is TRBD1 (6 bases). The CDR3 consists of 14 residues. CDR1 is SGHTA and CDR2 is FQGTGA in the germline V gene. V lost 5 bases, J lost 6 bases, and 13 bases lay in between. The CDR3 sequence: CASSVQGPPGELFF. The CDR3 nucleotides are TGTGCCAGCAGCGTACAGGGACCCCCCGGGGAGCTGTTTTTT.

V usage is TRBV19 and J usage is TRBJ1-2; 10 bases line up with TRBD1. Unmatched junction bases numbered 4, after V lost 6 bases and J lost 0 bases. The CDR3 is 15 residues long. Germline lookup yields CDR1 LNHDA and CDR2 SQIVND (reference sequence). The CDR3 DNA follows: TGTGCCAGTAGATCCGGACAGGGGGCTAACTATGGCTACACCTTC. As protein: CASRSGQGANYGYTF.

The rearrangement links TRBV27 to TRBJ1-1; 7 bases line up with TRBD1. The germline gives CDR1 MNHEY, CDR2 SMNVEV (reference sequence). The CDR3 runs to 17 residues. Trimming removed 2 bases from V and 2 bases from J; junction bases left unmatched: 11. CDR3 DNA sequence: TGTGCCAGCAGTTTAAGGGTTGGGGCAGGGGGTAACACTGAAGCTTTCTTT. The encoded protein is CASSLRVGAGGNTEAFF.

The chain couples TRBV28 to TRBJ1-5; TRBD1 might be the D (6 bases). The germline gives CDR1 MDHEN, CDR2 SYDVKM. Trimming stripped 6 bases from V and 2 bases from J, with 20 bases between. This CDR3 region has 17 residues. The chain's CDR3 is CASSQLAGAFGNQPQHF. CDR3 nucleotide sequence: TGTGCCAGCAGCCAACTGGCGGGGGCTTTTGGCAATCAGCCCCAGCATTTT.

CDR3 region: CASSQALLSYGYTF. Written as DNA, the CDR3 is TGCGCCAGCAGCCAAGCCCTCCTTAGTTACGGCTACACCTTC. The chain joins TRBV4-1 to TRBJ1-2, with no clear D. The CDR3 consists of 14 residues. The V end lost 1 base, the J end lost 8 bases, and 14 bases lay between the germline ends. In germline, CDR1 is MGHRA, CDR2 YSYEKL.